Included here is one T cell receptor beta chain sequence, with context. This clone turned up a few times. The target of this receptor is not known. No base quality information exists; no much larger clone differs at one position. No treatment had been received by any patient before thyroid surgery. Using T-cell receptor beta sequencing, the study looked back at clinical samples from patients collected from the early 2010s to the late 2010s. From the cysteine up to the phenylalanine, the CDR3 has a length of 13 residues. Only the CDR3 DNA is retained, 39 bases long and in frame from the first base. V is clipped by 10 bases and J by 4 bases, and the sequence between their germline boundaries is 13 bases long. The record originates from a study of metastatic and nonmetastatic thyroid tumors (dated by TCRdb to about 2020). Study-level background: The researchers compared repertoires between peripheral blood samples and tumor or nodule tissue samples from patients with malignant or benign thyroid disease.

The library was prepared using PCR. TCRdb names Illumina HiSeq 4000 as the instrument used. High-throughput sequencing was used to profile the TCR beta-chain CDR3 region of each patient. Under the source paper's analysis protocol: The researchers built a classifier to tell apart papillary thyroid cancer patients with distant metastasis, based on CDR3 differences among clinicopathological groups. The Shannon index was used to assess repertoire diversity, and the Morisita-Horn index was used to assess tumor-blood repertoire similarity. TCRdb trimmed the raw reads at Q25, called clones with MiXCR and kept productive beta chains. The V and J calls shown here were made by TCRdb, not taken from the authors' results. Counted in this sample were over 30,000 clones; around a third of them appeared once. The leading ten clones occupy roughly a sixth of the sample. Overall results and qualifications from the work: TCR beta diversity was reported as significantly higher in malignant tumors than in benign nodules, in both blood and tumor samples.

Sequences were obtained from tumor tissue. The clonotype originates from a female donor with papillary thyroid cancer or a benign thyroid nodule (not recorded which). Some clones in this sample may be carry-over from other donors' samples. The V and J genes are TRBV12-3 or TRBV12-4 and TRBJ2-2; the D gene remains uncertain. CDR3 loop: CATRPDITGELFF. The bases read TGTGCCACCAGGCCCGATATCACCGGGGAGCTGTTTTTT.